This passage covers 12 T cell receptor beta chains from one sample sequenced in a study of beta chain features in type 1 diabetes. Expressed TCRB transcripts were sequenced, since all the RNA that had been isolated was reverse transcribed. The data were produced by immunoSEQ multiplex PCR, yet TCRdb's version contains in-frame clones alone and is incomplete. The table shows approximately 150,000 clones, with roughly 10% occurring only once. The sequenced sample consisted of naive CD4+ T cells from blood. Receptors originate from a man younger than 35 in good health.

The chain carries TRBV5-1 and TRBJ2-7; the D gene is possibly TRBD2 (5 bases). The CDR3 spans 13 residues. V dropped 7 bases and J dropped 3 bases, with 14 bases sitting between them. Germline V lookup: CDR1 SGHRS, CDR2 YFSETQ. The CDR3 DNA is TGCGCCAGCCGCCCCACCGGGAACTACGAGCAGTACTTC. Translating it yields CASRPTGNYEQYF.

This chain links TRBV29-1 with TRBJ2-7, with 10 bases matching TRBD2. Trimming at V came to 2 bases and at J to 3 bases, leaving 7 bases not matched to a gene. This CDR3 is built from 15 residues. In germline, CDR1 is SQVTM, CDR2 ANQGSEA. The CDR3 reads CSVEYKRGGLYEQYF. CDR3 nucleotide sequence: TGCAGCGTTGAATATAAGCGGGGGGGCCTCTACGAGCAGTACTTC.

The CDR3: CAWTPGVIETQYF. For the CDR3, the DNA is TGTGCCTGGACCCCCGGGGTCATCGAGACCCAGTACTTC. This rearrangement joins TRBV30 to TRBJ2-5; tentatively, D is TRBD2 (5 bases). CDR3 length equals 13 residues. Germline lookup yields CDR1 GTSNPN and CDR2 SVGIG (reference sequence). V shed 4 bases and J shed 5 bases, with 14 bases lying between them.

The chain joins TRBV7-2 to TRBJ1-4, with 9 bases identical to TRBD1. The length of the CDR3 is 14 residues. The V and J ends lost 4 bases and 4 bases, in that order; junction bases with no gene match: 1. In germline, CDR1 is SGHTA, CDR2 FQGNSA. The CDR3 nucleotides are TGTGCCAGCAGCTCGGACAGGGGTAATGAAAAACTGTTTTTT. It translates to CASSSDRGNEKLFF.

In its sample, this clone was seen a few times. The gene calls are TRBV19 and TRBJ1-5; TRBD1 might be the D (5 bases). Trimming took 3 bases from V and 0 from J, leaving 9 bases between them. The length of the CDR3 is 15 residues. Germline CDR1 and CDR2: LNHDA and SQIVND (reference sequence). The CDR3 loop reads CASSIWTTSNQPQHF. CDR3 DNA: TGTGCCAGTAGTATTTGGACAACTAGCAATCAGCCCCAGCATTTT. The variable domain in full, completed from reference TRBV19 and TRBJ1-5, reads DGGITQSPKYLFRKEGQNVTLSCEQNLNHDAMYWYRQDPGQGLRLIYYSQIVNDFQKGDIAEGYSVSREKKESFPLTVTSAQKNPTAFYLCASSIWTTSNQPQHFGDGTRLSIL.

The gene calls are TRBV7-8 and TRBJ2-1, with D unresolved. The V gene's germline CDR1 is SGHVS and CDR2 FQNEAQ. V was cut by 0 bases and J by 5 bases, with 8 bases left in between. The CDR3 is 14 amino acids. Here the CDR3 DNA reads TGTGCCAGCAGCTTAGCGCGAGATAACAATGAGCAGTTCTTC. As protein: CASSLARDNNEQFF.

This clone was counted between two and nine times. The rearrangement uses TRBV27 and TRBJ1-4; 7 nucleotides match TRBD1. The ends lost 2 bases at V and 7 bases at J; junction bases unmatched: 7. The germline gives CDR1 MNHEY, CDR2 SMNVEV (reference sequence). The CDR3 length is 15 residues. Here the CDR3 reads CASSLRQGRGEKLFF. For the CDR3, the DNA is TGTGCCAGCAGTTTAAGACAGGGAAGGGGTGAAAAACTGTTTTTT.

This clone was seen only a few times. The junction differs from germline at one of its ends, possibly a read error. The rearrangement joins TRBV5-1 to TRBJ2-1, with 11 positions matching TRBD2. The CDR3 contains 15 residues. Per germline, CDR1 SGHRS and CDR2 YFSETQ. The CDR3 DNA sequence: TGCGCCAGCAGTTTGGGACTAGCGGTCTACAATGAGCAGTTCTTC. Amino acid sequence: CASSLGLAVYNEQFF. Complete variable domain (other parts from reference TRBV5-1 and TRBJ2-1): KAGVTQTPRYLIKTRGQQVTLSCSPISGHRSVSWYQQTPGQGLQFLFEYFSETQRNKGNFPGRFSGRQFSNSRSEMNVSTLELGDSALYLCASSLGLAVYNEQFFGPGTRLTVL.

This clone was seen just once. Written as DNA, the CDR3 is TGTGCCAGCAGCCCACAGGGGGCAAACCCACCCCTCCACTTT. It yields the protein CASSPQGANPPLHF. The chain carries TRBV9 and TRBJ1-6, with 9 bases fitting TRBD1. Trimming removed 4 bases from V and 11 bases from J; junction bases left unmatched: 7. This CDR3 is built from 14 residues. The germline gives CDR1 SGDLS, CDR2 YYNGEE.

The chain employs TRBV7-9 and TRBJ1-3; maybe TRBD1 (6 bases). Trimming left V 5 bases short and J 0 bases short, with 11 bases between. In germline, CDR1 is SEHNR, CDR2 FQNEAQ (reference sequence). The CDR3 spans 15 residues. The CDR3, as DNA: TGTGCCAGCAGCCCACAGGGTGGCTCTGGAAACACCATATATTTT. This translates into CASSPQGGSGNTIYF.

This chain uses TRBV9 with TRBJ2-5; 9 nucleotides align to TRBD1. Germline CDR1 and CDR2: SGDLS and YYNGEE. This CDR3 comprises 15 residues. Germline trimming cut 4 bases from V and 5 bases from J; bases unmatched to any gene: 9. Here the CDR3 DNA reads TGTGCCAGCAGCCCACGGACAGGGGCGGAGGAGACCCAGTACTTC. The encoded protein is CASSPRTGAEETQYF.

This rearrangement joins TRBV5-1 to TRBJ2-5; D uncertain. TRBJ2-7 matches the DNA end more closely, so the J call is doubtful. Germline lookup yields CDR1 SGHRS and CDR2 YFSETQ. This CDR3 contains 12 residues. The CDR3 DNA is TGCGCCAGCAGCTTGCGAAGCTACGAGCAGTACTTC. Translated, it gives CASSLRSYEQYF.